Listed below are T cell receptor beta chains from one sample, sequenced in a study of shared clonotypes between healthy human individuals. The data were produced by immunoSEQ multiplex PCR, yet TCRdb's version contains in-frame clones alone and is incomplete. The table records 95,000 to 120,000 clones, 55% to 70% of them present only once. Sequenced sample: memory CD8+ T cells sorted from blood. The source is a woman in her twenties or thirties in good health. CDR3s include the opening cysteine and the closing phenylalanine or tryptophan. A D gene is named only where the DNA matches it firmly. Rows give clone size only sometimes, using once, few, many, or a class for an expanded clone.

d_call,j_call,clone_size,v_call,cdr3_nt,cdr3_aa
TRBD2,TRBJ2-1,-,TRBV6-5,TGTGCCAGCAGTTACTACAGCGGGAGGGCCTACAATGAGCAGTTCTTC,CASSYYSGRAYNEQFF
-,TRBJ2-1,-,TRBV6-6,TGTGCCACGGGGGCAGTTGGGACTGAGCAGTTCTTC,CATGAVGTEQFF
TRBD2,TRBJ2-1,-,TRBV30,TGTGCCTGGAGTGCCGGGACTAGCGGGAGCAATGAGCAGTTCTTC,CAWSAGTSGSNEQFF
TRBD2,TRBJ2-1,many,TRBV6-4,TGTGCCAGCAGTGACGAAACTAGCGGAACCTACAATGAGCAGTTCTTC,CASSDETSGTYNEQFF
-,TRBJ2-7,-,TRBV2,TGTGCCAGCATAAGGGACCCCTCAATGGGAAACTACGAGCAGTACTTC,CASIRDPSMGNYEQYF
TRBD2,TRBJ2-3,-,TRBV18,TGTGCCAGCTCACCTTTCAGCGGGGACCCGATGGGTACGCAGTATTTT,CASSPFSGDPMGTQYF
TRBD1,TRBJ2-7,-,TRBV29-1,TGCAGCGCCCAGACCGGGACAGGGGGTCACGAGCAGTACTTC,CSAQTGTGGHEQYF
TRBD1,TRBJ2-2,-,TRBV10-2,TGCGCCAGCAGGGGGACAGGGGGGATCGGGGAGCTGTTTTTT,CASRGTGGIGELFF
-,TRBJ2-4,-,TRBV7-9,TGTGCCAGCAGCGCATCCCTCATGTTGGCCAAAAACATTCAGTACTTC,CASSASLMLAKNIQYF
TRBD2,TRBJ2-7,-,TRBV6-5,TGTGCCAGCAGCAACGGACTAGCGGCGTCCTACGAGCAGTACTTC,CASSNGLAASYEQYF
-,TRBJ1-4,-,TRBV4-1,TGCGCCAGCAGCCCCAAACAGGAAGGGGAAAGTGGGCAACTGTTTTTT,CASSPKQEGESGQLFF
-,TRBJ2-7,few,TRBV5-4,TGTGCCAGCAGCTTCGGTGCCTACGAGCAGTACTTC,CASSFGAYEQYF
-,TRBJ2-7,-,TRBV7-2,TGTGCCAGCAGCTTAGAATACCGACCCTACGAGCAGTACTTC,CASSLEYRPYEQYF
TRBD2,TRBJ2-3,-,TRBV5-4,TGTGCCAGCAGCGAGAGGTTGGGGGTCCGGACTAGCGGGTATACGCAGTATTTT,CASSERLGVRTSGYTQYF
-,TRBJ2-6,-,TRBV6-4,TGTGCCAGCAGTGACTCGACAGGTGGGGCCAACGTCCTGACTTTC,CASSDSTGGANVLTF
-,TRBJ2-1,-,TRBV19,TGTGCCAGTAGTAACGTCCTATTCAATGAGCAGTTCTTC,CASSNVLFNEQFF
-,TRBJ2-1,-,TRBV19,TGTGCCAGTAGTATATGGCAGGGTATGAATGAGCAGTTCTTC,CASSIWQGMNEQFF
TRBD1,TRBJ1-5,-,TRBV29-1,TGCAGCGTTAGGACAGGGGAGAGCAATCAGCCCCAGCATTTT,CSVRTGESNQPQHF
TRBD1,TRBJ2-7,-,TRBV4-2,TGTGCCAGCAGCCAAGTCCTCGACAGGGTACACTACGAGCAGTACTTC,CASSQVLDRVHYEQYF
TRBD1,TRBJ2-7,-,TRBV5-1,TGCGCCAGCAGCACTCATGGACAGGGACCCTACGAGCAGTACTTC,CASSTHGQGPYEQYF
-,TRBJ2-5,-,TRBV5-6,TGTGCCAGCACTACTACCGGGCCGCAAGAGACCCAGTACTTC,CASTTTGPQETQYF
TRBD1,TRBJ1-2,-,TRBV19,TGTGCCAGTAGTATCCGAGGACAGGGGGCGACATACGGCTACACCTTC,CASSIRGQGATYGYTF
-,TRBJ2-7,-,TRBV29-1,TGCAGCGTTGACGGGCAGGGGAACAACGAGCAGTACTTC,CSVDGQGNNEQYF
-,TRBJ1-5,-,TRBV6-4,TGTGCCAGCAGTGACCCAATCGAGTTACAGTATAGCAATCAGCCCCAGCATTTT,CASSDPIELQYSNQPQHF
-,TRBJ2-1,few,TRBV21-1,TGTGCCAGCAGCTCCCCCTATGAGGGCGCGGCGGACAATGAGCAGTTCTTC,CASSSPYEGAADNEQFF
TRBD2,TRBJ2-1,once,TRBV4-1,TGCGCCAGCGACCTTACTAGCGAACGATCGGAGGAGCAGTTCTTC,CASDLTSERSEEQFF
-,TRBJ1-1,-,TRBV19,TGTGCCAGTAGTACCCCATGGCAGGGGAACACTGAAGCTTTCTTT,CASSTPWQGNTEAFF
TRBD1,TRBJ1-2,-,TRBV7-6,TGTGCCAGCAGCCTTGGGACAGGGGCAATCAATGGCTACACCTTC,CASSLGTGAINGYTF
-,TRBJ1-2,-,TRBV4-2,TGTGCCAGCAGCTTAGGACAGATGACTAACTATGGCTACACCTTC,CASSLGQMTNYGYTF
-,TRBJ2-2,-,TRBV19,TGTGCCAGTAGTACGTGGGGGGCTGACGGGGAGCTGTTTTTT,CASSTWGADGELFF
-,TRBJ2-1,few,TRBV9,TGTGCCAGCAGCGAAAGCGGAGACTACAATGAGCAGTTCTTC,CASSESGDYNEQFF
TRBD2,TRBJ2-7,-,TRBV7-9,TGTGCCAGCAGTTCTCTAGCGGGAGCGTCCTACGAGCAGTACTTC,CASSSLAGASYEQYF
-,TRBJ2-2,few,TRBV15,TGTGCCACCAGCAGAGATGATGGGGGGCCGAACACCGGGGAGCTGTTTTTT,CATSRDDGGPNTGELFF
TRBD1,TRBJ1-2,-,TRBV28,TGTGCCAGCAGCAATCCAGGGGGAGGCTACACCTTC,CASSNPGGGYTF
-,TRBJ2-7,-,TRBV11-2,TGTGCCAGCAGCTTAGGGGGCGGACAGTTCTACGAGCAGTACTTC,CASSLGGGQFYEQYF
-,TRBJ2-3,-,TRBV7-2,TGTGCCAGCAGCCCTAAAGAGTGGATTCTCGCAGATACGCAGTATTTT,CASSPKEWILADTQYF
TRBD2,TRBJ2-1,-,TRBV5-4,TGTGCCAGCAGCCAAGGACTAGCGGAAAACAATGAGCAGTTCTTC,CASSQGLAENNEQFF
-,TRBJ1-5,few,TRBV19,TGTGCCAGTAGTATATCCCGGGACCAGGTCAATCAGCCCCAGCATTTT,CASSISRDQVNQPQHF
TRBD2,TRBJ2-7,few,TRBV30,TGTGCCTGGGGGGACTACTACGAGCAGTACTTC,CAWGDYYEQYF
TRBD2,TRBJ2-2,-,TRBV6-4,TGTGCCAGCAGTGAAACTAGCGGGAACACCGGGGAGCTGTTTTTT,CASSETSGNTGELFF
-,TRBJ1-5,-,TRBV7-6,TGTGCCAGCAGCTTCAGGGTTACCGGAGATCAGCCCCAGCATTTT,CASSFRVTGDQPQHF
TRBD1,TRBJ1-2,few,TRBV9,TGTGCCAGCAGCGTAACCGGGACAGGCGGGGGTGGCTACACCTTC,CASSVTGTGGGGYTF
-,TRBJ2-7,few,TRBV23-1,TGCGCCAGCAGTCAATCGGGGGAGGGGGTCTCGGGCGAGCAGTACTTC,CASSQSGEGVSGEQYF
TRBD1,TRBJ2-7,-,TRBV29-1,TGCAGCGTTGTTTCTCATTCTCGGACAGGGGCCTACGAGCAGTACTTC,CSVVSHSRTGAYEQYF
TRBD2,TRBJ2-7,-,TRBV5-1,TGCGCCAGCAGCTTGCCCCTAGCGGATGCTCCGAGGCGGGGGTCCTACGAGCAGTACTTC,CASSLPLADAPRRGSYEQYF
-,TRBJ1-1,-,TRBV7-6,TGTGCCAGCAGCTCCATACTAGCCGTGACAGGAGGGTTTGAAGCTTTCTTT,CASSSILAVTGGFEAFF
-,TRBJ1-2,-,TRBV6-6,TGTGCCAGCAGTCTCTCGGGCGGGCCATCGGGCTATGGCTACACCTTC,CASSLSGGPSGYGYTF
TRBD2,TRBJ2-1,once,TRBV5-1,TGCGCCAGCAGCTTGGTTTATTGGGCTAGCGGGGACAATGAGCAGTTCTTC,CASSLVYWASGDNEQFF
TRBD1,TRBJ1-1,-,TRBV28,TGTGCCAGCAGTTTTATGCTTCAGGGGGCTGCTTTCTTT,CASSFMLQGAAFF
-,TRBJ1-4,-,TRBV9,TGTGCCAGCAGAGGAACAGGGCCTAATGAAAAACTGTTTTTT,CASRGTGPNEKLFF
-,TRBJ1-1,-,TRBV6-5,TGTGCCAGCAGTTACGGTCGGAGTGGAGCTTTCTTT,CASSYGRSGAFF